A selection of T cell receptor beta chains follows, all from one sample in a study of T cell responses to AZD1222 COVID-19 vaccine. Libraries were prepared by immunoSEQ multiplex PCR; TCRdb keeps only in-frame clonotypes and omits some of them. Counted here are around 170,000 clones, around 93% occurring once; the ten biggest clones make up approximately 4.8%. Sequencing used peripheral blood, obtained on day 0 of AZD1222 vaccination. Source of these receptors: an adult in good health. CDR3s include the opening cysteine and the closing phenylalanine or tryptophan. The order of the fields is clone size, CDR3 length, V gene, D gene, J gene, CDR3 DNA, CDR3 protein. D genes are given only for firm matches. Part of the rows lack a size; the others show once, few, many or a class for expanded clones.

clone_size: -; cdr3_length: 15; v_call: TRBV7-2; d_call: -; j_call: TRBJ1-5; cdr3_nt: TGTGCCAGCAGCTTAGGAGACATAAGTAATCAGCCCCAGCATTTT; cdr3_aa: CASSLGDISNQPQHF
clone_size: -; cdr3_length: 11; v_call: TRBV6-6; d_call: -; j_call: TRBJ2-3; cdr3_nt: TGTGCCAGTCGACTGGACTACCCGCAGTATTTT; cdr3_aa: CASRLDYPQYF
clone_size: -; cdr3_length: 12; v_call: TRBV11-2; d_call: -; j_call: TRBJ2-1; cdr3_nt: TGTGCCAGCAGCTTAGGGGGGCAAGAGCAGTTCTTC; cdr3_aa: CASSLGGQEQFF
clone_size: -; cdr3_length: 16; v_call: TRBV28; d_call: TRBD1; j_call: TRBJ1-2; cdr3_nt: TGTGCCAGCAGTGTCCGGGACAGGGGGTTCCTGGATGGCTACACCTTC; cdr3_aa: CASSVRDRGFLDGYTF
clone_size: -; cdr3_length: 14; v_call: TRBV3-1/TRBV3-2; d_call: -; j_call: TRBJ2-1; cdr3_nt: TGTGCCAGCAGCCAAGATACAAGAGGCAATGAGCAGTTCTTC; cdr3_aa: CASSQDTRGNEQFF
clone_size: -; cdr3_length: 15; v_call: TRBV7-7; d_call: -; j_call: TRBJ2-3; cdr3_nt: TGTGCTAGCAGCTTGAGAGGGAGTAATACAGATACGCAGTATTTT; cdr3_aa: CASSLRGSNTDTQYF
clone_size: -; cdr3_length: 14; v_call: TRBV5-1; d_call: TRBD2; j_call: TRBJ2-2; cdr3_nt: TGCGCCAGCAAGGCGCTAGCGGACACCGGGGAGCTGTTTTTT; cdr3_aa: CASKALADTGELFF
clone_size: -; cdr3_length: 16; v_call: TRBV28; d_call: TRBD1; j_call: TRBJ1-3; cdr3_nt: TGTGCCAGCAGAACACGACTGACAGGGGTCGGAAACACCATATATTTT; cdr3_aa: CASRTRLTGVGNTIYF
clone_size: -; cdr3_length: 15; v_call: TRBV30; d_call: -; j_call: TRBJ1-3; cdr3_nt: TGTGCCTGGAGTGGGACGGGGGTGGAAGGAAACACCATATATTTT; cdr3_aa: CAWSGTGVEGNTIYF
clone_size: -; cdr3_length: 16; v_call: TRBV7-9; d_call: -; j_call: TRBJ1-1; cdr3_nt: TGTGCCAGCAGTACCCTTCATCCCGGGGCCGGCACTGAAGCTTTCTTT; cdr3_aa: CASSTLHPGAGTEAFF
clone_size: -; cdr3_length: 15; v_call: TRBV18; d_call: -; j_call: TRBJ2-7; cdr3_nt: TGTGCCAGCTCACCACCGGGACGGTTGTCCTACGAGCAGTACTTC; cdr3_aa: CASSPPGRLSYEQYF
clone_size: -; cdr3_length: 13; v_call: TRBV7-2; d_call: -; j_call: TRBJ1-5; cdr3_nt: TGTGCCAGCAGCTTAGCAGGGGCGCAGCCCCAGCATTTT; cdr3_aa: CASSLAGAQPQHF
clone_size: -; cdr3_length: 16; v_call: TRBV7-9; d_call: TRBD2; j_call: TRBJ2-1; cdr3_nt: TGTGCCAGCAGCCCGACTAGCGGGGTCTCCTACAATGAGCAGTTCTTC; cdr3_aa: CASSPTSGVSYNEQFF
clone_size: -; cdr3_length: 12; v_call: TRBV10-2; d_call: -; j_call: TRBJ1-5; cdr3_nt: TGCGCCAGCAGGGGAGGGACTCAGCCCCAGCATTTT; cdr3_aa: CASRGGTQPQHF
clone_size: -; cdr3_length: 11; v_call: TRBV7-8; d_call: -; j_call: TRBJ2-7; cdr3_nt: TGTGCCAGCAGCTCCGATTACGAGCAGTACTTC; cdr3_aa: CASSSDYEQYF
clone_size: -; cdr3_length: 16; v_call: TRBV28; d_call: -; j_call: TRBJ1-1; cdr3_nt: TGTGCCAGCAGTTTATACGGGGGGCCTTTGAACACTGAAGCTTTCTTT; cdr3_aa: CASSLYGGPLNTEAFF
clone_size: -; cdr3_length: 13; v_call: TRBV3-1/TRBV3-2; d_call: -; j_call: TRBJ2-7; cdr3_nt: TGTGCCAGCAGCCAATCTAGATGGGGCGAGCAGTACTTC; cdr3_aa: CASSQSRWGEQYF
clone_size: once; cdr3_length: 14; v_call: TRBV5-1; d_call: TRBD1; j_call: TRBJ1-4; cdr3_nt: TGCGCCAGCAGCGCGGACAGGGGTAGTGAAAAACTGTTTTTT; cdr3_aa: CASSADRGSEKLFF
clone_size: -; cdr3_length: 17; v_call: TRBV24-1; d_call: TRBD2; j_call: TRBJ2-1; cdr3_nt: TGTGCCACCAGTGACCGGACTAGTCTTAGGGGTTACAATGAGCAGTTCTTC; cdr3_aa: CATSDRTSLRGYNEQFF
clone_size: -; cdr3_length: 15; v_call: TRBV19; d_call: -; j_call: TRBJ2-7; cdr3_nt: TGTGCCAGTAGTATAGAGGCAGGATCGACCTACGAGCAGTACTTC; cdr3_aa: CASSIEAGSTYEQYF
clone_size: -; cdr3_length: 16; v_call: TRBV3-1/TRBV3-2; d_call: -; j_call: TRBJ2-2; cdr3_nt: TGTGCCAGCAGCCAACGAGGGGGAGGAAGCACCGGGGAGCTGTTTTTT; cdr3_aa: CASSQRGGGSTGELFF
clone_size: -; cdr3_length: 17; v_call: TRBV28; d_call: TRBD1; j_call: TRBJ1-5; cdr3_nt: TGTGCCAGCAGTACCAAGTTCGCGGGACAGGGGAATCAGCCCCAGCATTTT; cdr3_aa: CASSTKFAGQGNQPQHF
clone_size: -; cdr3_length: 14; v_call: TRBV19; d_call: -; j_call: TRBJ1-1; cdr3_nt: TGTGCCAGTAGGGCAACCCGACCGAACACTGAAGCTTTCTTT; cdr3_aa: CASRATRPNTEAFF
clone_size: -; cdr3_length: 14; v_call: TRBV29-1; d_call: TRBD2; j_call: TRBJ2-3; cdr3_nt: TGCAGCGTTGCTCCTAGCGGAACGGCGGATACGCAGTATTTT; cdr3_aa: CSVAPSGTADTQYF
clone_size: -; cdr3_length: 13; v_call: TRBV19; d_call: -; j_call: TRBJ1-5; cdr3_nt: TGTGCCAGTAGTATATCCCCTTATCAGCCCCAGCATTTT; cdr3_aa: CASSISPYQPQHF
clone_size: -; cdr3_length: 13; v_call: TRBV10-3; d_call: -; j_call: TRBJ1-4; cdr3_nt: TGTGCCATCAGTGAGCCCAAGGATGAAAAACTGTTTTTT; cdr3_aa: CAISEPKDEKLFF
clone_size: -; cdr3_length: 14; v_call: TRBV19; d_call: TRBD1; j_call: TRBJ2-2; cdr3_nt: TGTGCCACCAGACAGGGAGCGAGCACCGGGGAGCTGTTTTTT; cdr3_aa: CATRQGASTGELFF
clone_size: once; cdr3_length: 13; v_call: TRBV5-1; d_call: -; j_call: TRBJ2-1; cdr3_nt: TGCGCCAGCATAGCAAGCGGGTTGGGTGAGCAGTTCTTC; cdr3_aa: CASIASGLGEQFF
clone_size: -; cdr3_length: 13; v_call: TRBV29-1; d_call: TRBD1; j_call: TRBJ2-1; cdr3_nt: TGCAGCCTATTACAGGGGCCTTCCAATGAGCAGTTCTTC; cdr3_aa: CSLLQGPSNEQFF
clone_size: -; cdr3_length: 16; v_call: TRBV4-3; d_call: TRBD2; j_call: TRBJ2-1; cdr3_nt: TGCGCCAGCAGCCAAGAGGTCTCTAGCGGGAACAATGAGCAGTTCTTC; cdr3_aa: CASSQEVSSGNNEQFF
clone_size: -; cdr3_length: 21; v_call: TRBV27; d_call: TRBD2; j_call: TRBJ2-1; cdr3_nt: TGTGCCAGCAGTTCCGGGCCCGGCGTTAACGGGGGCGGGAGGGCCAGAAATGAGCAGTTCTTC; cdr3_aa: CASSSGPGVNGGGRARNEQFF
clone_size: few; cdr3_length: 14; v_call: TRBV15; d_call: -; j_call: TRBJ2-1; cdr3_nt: TGTGCCACCAGCGCCGAGAGCTCCTACAATGAGCAGTTCTTC; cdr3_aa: CATSAESSYNEQFF
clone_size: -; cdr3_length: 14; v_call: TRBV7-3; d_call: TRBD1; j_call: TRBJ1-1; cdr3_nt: TGTGCCAGCAGCTTAACCTCAGGGGGCCTAGAAGCTTTCTTT; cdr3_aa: CASSLTSGGLEAFF
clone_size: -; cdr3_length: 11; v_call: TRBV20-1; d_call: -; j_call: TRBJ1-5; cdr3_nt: TGTCCGGACAGTAGCAATCAGCCCCAGCATTTT; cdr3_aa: CPDSSNQPQHF
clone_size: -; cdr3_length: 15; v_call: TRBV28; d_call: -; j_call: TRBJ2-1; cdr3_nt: TGTGCCAGCAGGAGGGACCGGGTCGATATCCGTGAGCAGTTCTTC; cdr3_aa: CASRRDRVDIREQFF
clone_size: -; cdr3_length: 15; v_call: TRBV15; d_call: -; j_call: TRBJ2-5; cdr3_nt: TGTGCCACCAGCAGAGTGTTCGGTCTTACGGAGACCCAGTACTTC; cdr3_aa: CATSRVFGLTETQYF
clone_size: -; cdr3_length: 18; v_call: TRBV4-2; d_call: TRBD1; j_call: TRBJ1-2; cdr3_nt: TGTGCCAGCAGCCAAGTCCCCCCGGGACAGGGATCGTACTATGGCTACACCTTC; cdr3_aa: CASSQVPPGQGSYYGYTF
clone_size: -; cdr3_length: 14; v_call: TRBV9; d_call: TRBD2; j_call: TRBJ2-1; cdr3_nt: TGTGCCAGCAGCGTAGAAGGGACTAATCGTGAGCAGTTCTTC; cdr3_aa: CASSVEGTNREQFF
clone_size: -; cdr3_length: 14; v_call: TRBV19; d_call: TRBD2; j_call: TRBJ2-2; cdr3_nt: TGTGCCAGTAGATTAGCGGGAGTGGTCGGGGAGCTGTTTTTT; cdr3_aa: CASRLAGVVGELFF
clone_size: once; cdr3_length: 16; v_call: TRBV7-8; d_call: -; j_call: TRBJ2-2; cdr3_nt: TGTGCCAGCAGCCCGCCTTTGGGGACGAGCACCGGGGAGCTGTTTTTT; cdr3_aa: CASSPPLGTSTGELFF
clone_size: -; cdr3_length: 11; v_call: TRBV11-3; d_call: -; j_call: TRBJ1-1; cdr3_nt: TGTGCCAGCAGCTTAGGGACTGAAGCTTTCTTT; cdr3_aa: CASSLGTEAFF
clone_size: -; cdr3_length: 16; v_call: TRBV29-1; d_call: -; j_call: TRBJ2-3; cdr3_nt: TGCAGCGTTCAGCTCCCCCGGGCAGGGCGTACAGATACGCAGTATTTT; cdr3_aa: CSVQLPRAGRTDTQYF
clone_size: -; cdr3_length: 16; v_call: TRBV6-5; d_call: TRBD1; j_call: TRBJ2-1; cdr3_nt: TGTGCCAGCAGCTACCCTCGGCCAGGGGGCGGAAATGAGCAGTTCTTC; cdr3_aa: CASSYPRPGGGNEQFF
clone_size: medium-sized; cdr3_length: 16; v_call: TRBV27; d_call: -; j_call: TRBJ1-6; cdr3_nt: TGTGCCAGCAGTTTAGGGGGAGCCTCCTATAATTCACCCCTCCACTTT; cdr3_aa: CASSLGGASYNSPLHF
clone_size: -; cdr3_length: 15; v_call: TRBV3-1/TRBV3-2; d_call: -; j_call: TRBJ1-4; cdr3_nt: TGTGCCAGCAGCCTCCATTCGGTCGATAATGAAAAACTGTTTTTT; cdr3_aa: CASSLHSVDNEKLFF
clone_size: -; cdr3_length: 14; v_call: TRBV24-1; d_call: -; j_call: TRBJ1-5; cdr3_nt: TGTGCCACCGGGCCTCCGGGATCCTATCAGCCCCAGCATTTT; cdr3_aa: CATGPPGSYQPQHF
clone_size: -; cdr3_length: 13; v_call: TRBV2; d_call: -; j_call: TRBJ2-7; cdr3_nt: TGTGCCAGCAGTGTCGGACGCATTATCGAGCAGTACTTC; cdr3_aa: CASSVGRIIEQYF
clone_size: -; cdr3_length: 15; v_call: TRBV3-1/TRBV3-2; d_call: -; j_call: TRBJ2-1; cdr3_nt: TGTGCCAGCAGCTCAGACCGGAGCTCCTACAATGAGCAGTTCTTC; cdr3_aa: CASSSDRSSYNEQFF
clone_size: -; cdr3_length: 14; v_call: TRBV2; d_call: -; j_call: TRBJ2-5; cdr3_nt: TGTGCCAGCAGGGCCCGTGGCCCTGGGTTCTCCCAGTACTTC; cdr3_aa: CASRARGPGFSQYF
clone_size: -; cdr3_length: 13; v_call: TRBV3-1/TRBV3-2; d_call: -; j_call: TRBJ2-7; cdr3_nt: TGTGCCAGCAGCCAAGGTGTGGCCTACGAGCAGTACTTC; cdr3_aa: CASSQGVAYEQYF
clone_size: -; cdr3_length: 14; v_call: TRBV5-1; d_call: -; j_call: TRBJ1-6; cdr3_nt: TGCGCCAGCAGCTTGGACAAGAATAATTCACCCCTCCACTTT; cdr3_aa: CASSLDKNNSPLHF
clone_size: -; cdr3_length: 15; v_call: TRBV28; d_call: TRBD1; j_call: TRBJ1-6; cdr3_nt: TGTGCCAGCACCCACGGCGGACAGGGGGATTCACCCCTCCACTTT; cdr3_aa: CASTHGGQGDSPLHF
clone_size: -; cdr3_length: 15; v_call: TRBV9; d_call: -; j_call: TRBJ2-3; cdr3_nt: TGTGCCAGCAGCGCCGTAGAAGGCGACACAGATACGCAGTATTTT; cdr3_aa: CASSAVEGDTDTQYF